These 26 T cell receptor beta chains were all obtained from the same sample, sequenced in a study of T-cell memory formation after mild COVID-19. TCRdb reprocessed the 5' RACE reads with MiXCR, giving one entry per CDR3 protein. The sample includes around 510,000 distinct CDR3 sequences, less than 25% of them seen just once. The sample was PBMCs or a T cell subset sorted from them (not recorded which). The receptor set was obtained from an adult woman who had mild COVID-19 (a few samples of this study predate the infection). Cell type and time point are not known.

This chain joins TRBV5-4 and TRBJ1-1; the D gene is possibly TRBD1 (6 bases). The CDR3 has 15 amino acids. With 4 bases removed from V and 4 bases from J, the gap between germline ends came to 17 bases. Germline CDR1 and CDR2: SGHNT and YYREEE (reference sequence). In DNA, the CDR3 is TGTGCCAGCAGCCCCCCGGGGGGGGGCGGCACTGAAGCTTTCTTT. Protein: CASSPPGGGGTEAFF.

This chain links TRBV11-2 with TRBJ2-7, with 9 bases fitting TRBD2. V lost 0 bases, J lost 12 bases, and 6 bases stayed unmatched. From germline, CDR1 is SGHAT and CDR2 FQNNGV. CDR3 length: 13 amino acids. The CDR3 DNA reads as TGTGCCAGCAGCTTAGAAACTAGCGGGCGGGTGTACTTC. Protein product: CASSLETSGRVYF.

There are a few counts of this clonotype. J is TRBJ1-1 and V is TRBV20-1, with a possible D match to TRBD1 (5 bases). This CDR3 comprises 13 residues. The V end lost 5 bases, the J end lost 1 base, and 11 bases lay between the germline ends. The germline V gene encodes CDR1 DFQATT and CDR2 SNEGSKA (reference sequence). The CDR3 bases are TGCAGTGCTCGGGGACTGCCGAACACTGAAGCTTTCTTT. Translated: CSARGLPNTEAFF.

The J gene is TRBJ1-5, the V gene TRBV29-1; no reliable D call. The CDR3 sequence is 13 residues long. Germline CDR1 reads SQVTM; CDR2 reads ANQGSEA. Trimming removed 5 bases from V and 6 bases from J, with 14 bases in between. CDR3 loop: CSVLTGWGQPQHF. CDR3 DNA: TGCAGCGTTCTGACGGGGTGGGGTCAGCCCCAGCATTTT.

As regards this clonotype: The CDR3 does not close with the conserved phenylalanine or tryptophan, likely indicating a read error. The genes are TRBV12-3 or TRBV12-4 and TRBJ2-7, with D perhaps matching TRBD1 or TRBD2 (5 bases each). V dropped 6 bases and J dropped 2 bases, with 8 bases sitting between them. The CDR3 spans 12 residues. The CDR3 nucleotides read TGTGCCAGCAGACGGGACCCCTACGAGCAGTACCTC. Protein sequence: CASRRDPYEQYL.

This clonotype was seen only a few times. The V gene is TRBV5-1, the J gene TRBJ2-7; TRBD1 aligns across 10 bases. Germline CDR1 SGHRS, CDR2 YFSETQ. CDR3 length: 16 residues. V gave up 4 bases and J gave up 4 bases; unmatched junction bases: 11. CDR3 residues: CASSVSGTGVRYEQYF. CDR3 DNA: TGCGCCAGCAGCGTCTCCGGGACAGGGGTGCGGTACGAGCAGTACTTC.

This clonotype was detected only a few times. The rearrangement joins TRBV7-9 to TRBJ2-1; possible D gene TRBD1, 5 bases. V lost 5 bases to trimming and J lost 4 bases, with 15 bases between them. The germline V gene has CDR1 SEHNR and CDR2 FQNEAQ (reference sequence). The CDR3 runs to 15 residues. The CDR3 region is CASSLGVSLYNEQFF. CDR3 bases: TGTGCCAGCAGCCTAGGGGTTTCGCTGTACAATGAGCAGTTCTTC.

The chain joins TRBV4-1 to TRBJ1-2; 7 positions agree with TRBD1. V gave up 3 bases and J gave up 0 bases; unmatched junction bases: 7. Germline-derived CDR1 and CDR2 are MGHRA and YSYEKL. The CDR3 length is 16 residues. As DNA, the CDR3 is TGCGCCAGCAGCCACATCCACGGGACAGCTAACTATGGCTACACCTTC. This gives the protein CASSHIHGTANYGYTF.

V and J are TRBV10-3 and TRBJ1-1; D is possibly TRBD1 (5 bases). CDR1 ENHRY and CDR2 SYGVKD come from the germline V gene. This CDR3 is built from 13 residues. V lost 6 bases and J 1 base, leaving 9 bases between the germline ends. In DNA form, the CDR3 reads TGTGCCATCAGCGACGGGGGGAACACTGAAGCTTTCTTT. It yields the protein CAISDGGNTEAFF.

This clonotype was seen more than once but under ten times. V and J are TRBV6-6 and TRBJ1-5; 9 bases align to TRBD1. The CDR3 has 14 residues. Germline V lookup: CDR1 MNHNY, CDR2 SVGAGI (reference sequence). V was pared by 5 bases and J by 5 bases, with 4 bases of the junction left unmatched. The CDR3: CASSETGGHQPQHF. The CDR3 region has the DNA TGTGCCAGCAGTGAAACAGGGGGCCATCAGCCCCAGCATTTT.

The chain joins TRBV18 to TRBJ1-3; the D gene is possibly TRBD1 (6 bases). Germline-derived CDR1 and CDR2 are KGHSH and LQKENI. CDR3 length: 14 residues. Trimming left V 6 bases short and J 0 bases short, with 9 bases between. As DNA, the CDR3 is TGTGCCAGCTCGGGGGGCAACTCTGGAAACACCATATATTTT. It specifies CASSGGNSGNTIYF.

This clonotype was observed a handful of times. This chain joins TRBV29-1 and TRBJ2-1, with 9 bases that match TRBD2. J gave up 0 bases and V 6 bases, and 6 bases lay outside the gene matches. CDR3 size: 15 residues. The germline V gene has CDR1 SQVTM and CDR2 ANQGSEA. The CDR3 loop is CSVVRGGYSYNEQFF. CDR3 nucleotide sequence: TGCAGCGTGGTGCGGGGGGGATACTCCTACAATGAGCAGTTCTTC.

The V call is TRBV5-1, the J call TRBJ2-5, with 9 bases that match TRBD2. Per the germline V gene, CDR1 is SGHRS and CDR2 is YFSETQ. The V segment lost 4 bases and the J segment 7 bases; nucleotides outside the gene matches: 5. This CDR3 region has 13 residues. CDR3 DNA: TGCGCCAGCAGCCGACCGGGACTAGCGACCCAGTACTTC. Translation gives CASSRPGLATQYF.

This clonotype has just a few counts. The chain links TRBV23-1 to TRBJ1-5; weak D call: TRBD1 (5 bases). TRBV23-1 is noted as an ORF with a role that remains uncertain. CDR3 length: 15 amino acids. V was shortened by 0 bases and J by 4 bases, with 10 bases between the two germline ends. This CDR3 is CASSQSQGVNQPQHF. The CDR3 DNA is TGCGCCAGCAGTCAATCGCAAGGGGTGAATCAGCCCCAGCATTTT.

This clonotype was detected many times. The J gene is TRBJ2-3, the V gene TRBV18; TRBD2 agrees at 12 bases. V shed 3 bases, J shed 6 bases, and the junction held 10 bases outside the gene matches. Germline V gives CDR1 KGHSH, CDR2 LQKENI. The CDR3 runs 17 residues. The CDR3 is CASSPGVGLAGMDTQYF. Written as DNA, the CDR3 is TGTGCCAGCTCACCGGGGGTCGGACTAGCGGGGATGGATACGCAGTATTTT.

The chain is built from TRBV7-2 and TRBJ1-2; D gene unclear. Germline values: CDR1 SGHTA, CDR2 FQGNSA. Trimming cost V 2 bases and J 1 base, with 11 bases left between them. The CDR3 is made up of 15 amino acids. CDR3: CASSLTQMYNYGYTF. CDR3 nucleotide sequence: TGTGCCAGCAGCTTAACACAGATGTATAACTATGGCTACACCTTC.

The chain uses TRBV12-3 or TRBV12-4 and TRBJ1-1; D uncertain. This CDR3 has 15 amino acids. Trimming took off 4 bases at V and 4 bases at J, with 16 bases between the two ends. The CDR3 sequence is CASSSPITGGTEAFF. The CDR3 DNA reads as TGTGCCAGCAGTTCCCCTATAACGGGAGGCACTGAAGCTTTCTTT.

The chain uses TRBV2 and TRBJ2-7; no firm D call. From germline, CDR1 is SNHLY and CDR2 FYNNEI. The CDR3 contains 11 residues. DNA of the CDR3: TGTGGTGTCGGGCAGGTGTACGAGCAGTACTTC. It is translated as CGVGQVYEQYF.

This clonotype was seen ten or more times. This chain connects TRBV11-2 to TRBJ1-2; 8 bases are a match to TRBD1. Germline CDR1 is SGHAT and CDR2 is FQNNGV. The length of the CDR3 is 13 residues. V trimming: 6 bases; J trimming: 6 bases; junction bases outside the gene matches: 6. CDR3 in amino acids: CASSSSGGDGYTF. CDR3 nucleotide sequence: TGTGCCAGCAGTTCCTCAGGGGGCGATGGCTACACCTTC. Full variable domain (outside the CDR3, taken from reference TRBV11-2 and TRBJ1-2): EAGVAQSPRYKIIEKRQSVAFWCNPISGHATLYWYQQILGQGPKLLIQFQNNGVVDDSQLPKDRFSAERLKGVDSTLKIQPAKLEDSAVYLCASSSSGGDGYTFGSGTRLTVV.

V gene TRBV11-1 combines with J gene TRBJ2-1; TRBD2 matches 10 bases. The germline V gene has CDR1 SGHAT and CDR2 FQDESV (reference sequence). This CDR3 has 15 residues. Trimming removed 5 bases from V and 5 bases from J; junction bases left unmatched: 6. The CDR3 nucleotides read TGTGCCAGCAGCCCGACTAGCGGGCGACACAATGAGCAGTTCTTC. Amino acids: CASSPTSGRHNEQFF.

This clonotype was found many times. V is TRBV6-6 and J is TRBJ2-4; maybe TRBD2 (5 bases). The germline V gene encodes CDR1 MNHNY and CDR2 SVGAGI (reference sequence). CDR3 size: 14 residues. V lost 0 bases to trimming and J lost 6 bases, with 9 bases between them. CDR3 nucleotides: TGTGCCAGCAGTTACTCGAGCGAGGGAAACATTCAGTACTTC. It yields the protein CASSYSSEGNIQYF.

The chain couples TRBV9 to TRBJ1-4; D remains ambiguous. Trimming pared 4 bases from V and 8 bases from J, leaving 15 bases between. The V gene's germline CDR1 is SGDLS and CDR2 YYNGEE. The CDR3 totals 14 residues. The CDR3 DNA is TGTGCCAGCAGCATTACGGACGGCGGGGAAAAACTGTTTTTT. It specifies CASSITDGGEKLFF.

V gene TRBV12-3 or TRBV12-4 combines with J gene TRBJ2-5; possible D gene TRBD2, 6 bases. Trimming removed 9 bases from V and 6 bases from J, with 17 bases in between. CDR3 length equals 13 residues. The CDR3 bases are TGTGCCAGATCTCGGCGGGAAGGCCAGACCCAGTACTTC. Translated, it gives CARSRREGQTQYF.

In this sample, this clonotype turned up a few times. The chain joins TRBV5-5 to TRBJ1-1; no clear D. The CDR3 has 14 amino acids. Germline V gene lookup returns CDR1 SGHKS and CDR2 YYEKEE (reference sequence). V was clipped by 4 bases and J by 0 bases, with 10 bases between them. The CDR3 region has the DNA TGTGCCAGCAGCCCCGGGGATCTGAACACTGAAGCTTTCTTT. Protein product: CASSPGDLNTEAFF.

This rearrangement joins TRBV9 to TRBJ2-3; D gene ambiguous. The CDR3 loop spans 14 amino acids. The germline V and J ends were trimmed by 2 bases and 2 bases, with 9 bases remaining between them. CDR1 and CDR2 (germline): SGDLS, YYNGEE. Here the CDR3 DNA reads TGTGCCAGCAGCGTGGGCCGATTCACAGATACGCAGTATTTT. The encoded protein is CASSVGRFTDTQYF.

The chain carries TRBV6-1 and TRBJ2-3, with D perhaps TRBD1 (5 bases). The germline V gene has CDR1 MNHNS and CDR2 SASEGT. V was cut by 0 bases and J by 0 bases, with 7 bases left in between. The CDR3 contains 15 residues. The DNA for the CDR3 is TGTGCCAGCAGTGAAGCGGCAGGGAGCACAGATACGCAGTATTTT. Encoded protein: CASSEAAGSTDTQYF.